This TCR beta chain was obtained from a study of blood T cell repertoires in COVID-19. The wider study: Collection of acute and convalescent COVID-19 samples took place in the United States, Italy and Spain. The analysed material was cDNA or gDNA that came from T cells, B-cell-depleted T cells, or PBMCs.

Authors' data handling: For nucleated cells, counts were estimated from reference gene primer amplification. The data were produced by immunoSEQ multiplex PCR, yet TCRdb's version contains in-frame clones alone and is incomplete. That table supplies the V and J calls and clone size; D and trimming were determined from the DNA. The table lists about 150,000 clones, around 89% of them singletons. CDR1 and CDR2 (germline): SGHDN, FVKESK. The CDR3 runs to 12 residues. V shed 3 bases and J shed 2 bases, with 4 bases lying between them. The sequenced material came from peripheral blood. This sequence was found in a young man with COVID-19, enrolled during active disease. This sequence joins TRBV14 and TRBJ2-5, with D hard to call. CDR3 residues: CASSHTQETQYF. The CDR3 nucleotides read TGTGCCAGCAGCCATACACAAGAGACCCAGTACTTC. Drawing the rest from reference TRBV14 and TRBJ2-5, the complete variable domain is EAGVTQFPSHSVIEKGQTVTLRCDPISGHDNLYWYRRVMGKEIKFLLHFVKESKQDESGMPNNRFLAERTGGTYSTLKVQPAELEDSGVYFCASSHTQETQYFGPGTRLLVL.